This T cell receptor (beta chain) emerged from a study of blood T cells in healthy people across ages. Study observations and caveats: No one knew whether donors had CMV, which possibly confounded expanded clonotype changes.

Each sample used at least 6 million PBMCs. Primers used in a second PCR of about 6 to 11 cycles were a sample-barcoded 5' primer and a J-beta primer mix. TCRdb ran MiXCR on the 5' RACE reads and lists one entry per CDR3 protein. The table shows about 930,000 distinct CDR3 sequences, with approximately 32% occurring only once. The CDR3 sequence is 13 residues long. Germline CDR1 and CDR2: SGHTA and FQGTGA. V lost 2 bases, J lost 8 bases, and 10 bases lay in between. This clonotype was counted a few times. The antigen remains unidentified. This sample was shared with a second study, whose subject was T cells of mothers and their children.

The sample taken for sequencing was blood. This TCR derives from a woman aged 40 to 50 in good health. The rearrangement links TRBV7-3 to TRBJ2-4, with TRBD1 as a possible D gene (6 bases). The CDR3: CASSLPQGDIQYF. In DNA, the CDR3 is TGTGCCAGCAGCTTACCACAGGGCGACATTCAGTACTTC. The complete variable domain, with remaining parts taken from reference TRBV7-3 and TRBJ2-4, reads GAGVSQTPSNKVTEKGKYVELRCDPISGHTALYWYRQSLGQGPEFLIYFQGTGAADDSGLPNDRFFAVRPEGSVSTLKIQRTERGDSAVYLCASSLPQGDIQYFGAGTRLSVL.